This record looks at one T cell receptor (beta chain) sequence and its context. Antigen: not known. The sample comes from a study of OX40 agonist ivuxolimab in advanced cancers. Study information: Given to patients was ivuxolimab, an agonistic anti-OX40 (CD134) antibody. People who had prior anti-PD-1, anti-PD-L1 or anti-CTLA-4 therapy could take part, and around 40% had some. Partial responses were seen in three patients, one with hepatocellular carcinoma and two with cutaneous melanoma.

TCRdb's copy holds only in-frame clones and misses some; the assay was immunoSEQ multiplex PCR. The data show some 22,000 clones, about 90% seen once. Germline CDR1 is MNHEY and CDR2 is SMNVEV (reference sequence). The V segment lost 1 base and the J segment 8 bases; nucleotides outside the gene matches: 6. The CDR3 consists of 15 residues. Whole-study findings and limits: What antigens the expanded peripheral T cells recognized was never established.

The receptor was isolated from an adult with an advanced solid tumor such as melanoma, head and neck, liver or kidney cancer. The chain couples TRBV27 to TRBJ2-1; TRBD2 aligns across 9 bases. Sample: CD4+ or CD8+ T cells sorted from blood, taken in a trial of the OX40 agonist ivuxolimab. The CDR3 loop reads CASSLWASGAYEQFF. The CDR3 coding sequence is TGTGCCAGCAGTTTATGGGCTAGCGGGGCCTATGAGCAGTTCTTC.